These 25 T cell receptor beta chains were sequenced from one sample in a study of beta chain features in type 1 diabetes. Findings of the study overall: Patients with Type 1 diabetes showed moderately but significantly shorter TCRB CDR3s in all four CD4+ subsets.

Antigens for these TCRs are unknown. The study reverse transcribed the entire isolated RNA, so it sequenced expressed TCRB transcripts. Libraries were prepared by immunoSEQ multiplex PCR; TCRdb keeps only in-frame clonotypes and omits some of them. The table records 500,000 to 800,000 clones, 9.5% to 15% of them present only once. Specimen: naive CD4+ T cells from blood. The source of these receptors is a man aged 30 to 45 with type 1 diabetes.

This clone has only a few counts. The chain has TRBV7-9 and TRBJ1-2; D gene uncertain. The V gene lost 3 bases and the J gene lost 3 bases, with 11 bases spanning the gap. This CDR3 spans 14 amino acids. CDR1 is SEHNR and CDR2 is FQNEAQ in the germline V gene (reference sequence). The CDR3 DNA sequence: TGTGCCAGCAGCTTCGACCTGGCTGACTATGGCTACACCTTC. Protein product: CASSFDLADYGYTF.

The gene calls are TRBV7-9 and TRBJ1-6; D not resolved. The germline V gene has CDR1 SEHNR and CDR2 FQNEAQ (reference sequence). With 6 bases removed from V and 7 bases from J, the gap between germline ends came to 13 bases. This CDR3 spans 14 amino acids. The CDR3 reads CASRPTLINSPLHF. In nucleotides, the CDR3 is TGTGCCAGCAGACCGACCCTCATAAATTCACCCCTCCACTTT.

The chain employs TRBV19 and TRBJ2-5, with 7 bases fitting TRBD1. With 4 bases clipped from V and 4 bases from J, the junction kept 6 bases outside the gene matches. This CDR3 is 14 amino acids long. Germline lookup yields CDR1 LNHDA and CDR2 SQIVND (reference sequence). The CDR3 bases are TGTGCCAGTAGTAACTGGACAGGTGCAGAGACCCAGTACTTC. This encodes CASSNWTGAETQYF.

This clone has just a few counts. The chain is built from TRBV7-9 and TRBJ1-5; D gene ambiguous. Trimming shortened V by 1 base and J by 6 bases, and 13 bases separated the two germline ends. Germline V gene sequence: CDR1 SEHNR, CDR2 FQNEAQ (reference sequence). The CDR3 is 15 amino acids. The CDR3 DNA is TGTGCCAGCAGCTTAGAAGGAGGACCCAGTCAGCCCCAGCATTTT. As protein: CASSLEGGPSQPQHF.

The genes are TRBV2 and TRBJ1-3, with unresolved D. CDR1 and CDR2 (germline): SNHLY, FYNNEI. V lost 5 bases and J lost 2, with 7 bases in between. The CDR3 covers 13 residues. This CDR3 reads CASSTATGNTIYF. The CDR3 DNA sequence: TGTGCCAGCAGTACGGCAACTGGAAACACCATATATTTT.

This clone turned up a few times. The rearrangement links TRBV6-1 to TRBJ2-1; D gene uncertain. The CDR3 covers 12 residues. Germline V gene lookup returns CDR1 MNHNS and CDR2 SASEGT. Between the trimmed V and J ends, which lost 4 bases and 4 bases, there was a span of 5 bases. CDR3 residues: CASSGDYNEQFF. The CDR3 region has the DNA TGTGCCAGCAGTGGAGATTACAATGAGCAGTTCTTC.

The genes are TRBV7-9 and TRBJ2-1; 7 bases match TRBD2. Trimming at V came to 5 bases and at J to 0 bases, leaving 7 bases not matched to a gene. Germline assignment: CDR1 SEHNR and CDR2 FQNEAQ (reference sequence). The CDR3 consists of 16 residues. CDR3 coding DNA: TGTGCCAGCAGCCCGACTAGCACAAGCTCCTACAATGAGCAGTTCTTC. As protein: CASSPTSTSSYNEQFF.

This clone was counted between two and nine times. This chain uses TRBV7-9 with TRBJ1-2; TRBD1 matches at 8 bases. Germline V lookup: CDR1 SEHNR, CDR2 FQNEAQ (reference sequence). This CDR3 has 15 residues. The ends lost 4 bases at V and 8 bases at J; junction bases unmatched: 12. The DNA for the CDR3 is TGTGCCAGCAGCTCGTTCAGGGGGCCCATACGGGGCTACACCTTC. Protein product: CASSSFRGPIRGYTF.

This clone was seen a handful of times. This specimen includes other DNA sequences encoding the same CDR3. The V gene is TRBV5-1, the J gene TRBJ2-2, with a possible D match to TRBD1 (6 bases). Between the trimmed V and J ends, which lost 4 bases and 5 bases, there was a span of 9 bases. Germline CDR1 SGHRS, CDR2 YFSETQ. This CDR3 contains 13 residues. The chain's CDR3 is CASSVQGTGELFF. The CDR3 region has the DNA TGCGCCAGCAGCGTACAGGGAACCGGGGAGCTGTTTTTT. Using reference TRBV5-1 and TRBJ2-2 for the parts outside the CDR3, the full variable domain is KAGVTQTPRYLIKTRGQQVTLSCSPISGHRSVSWYQQTPGQGLQFLFEYFSETQRNKGNFPGRFSGRQFSNSRSEMNVSTLELGDSALYLCASSVQGTGELFFGEGSRLTVL.

This clone was counted a few times. CDR3 DNA: TGTGCCAGCAGTGCCCTGCAGTGGAGCTCTGAAGCTTTCTTT. Translated: CASSALQWSSEAFF. The chain carries TRBV25-1 and TRBJ1-1; unclear D gene. The germline gives CDR1 MGHDK, CDR2 SYGVNS. V was shortened by 4 bases and J by 6 bases, with 15 bases between the two germline ends. The CDR3 has 14 residues.

This clone was observed a handful of times. The genes are TRBV7-9 and TRBJ2-2; D perhaps matches TRBD2 (6 bases). Germline V gene sequence: CDR1 SEHNR, CDR2 FQNEAQ (reference sequence). The CDR3 totals 17 residues. Trimming removed 4 bases from V and 3 bases from J, with 18 bases in between. Here the CDR3 reads CASSSLPRTTYTGELFF. The CDR3 nucleotides are TGTGCCAGCAGCTCACTACCTAGGACTACTTACACCGGGGAGCTGTTTTTT.

This clone came up a few times. This rearrangement joins TRBV14 to TRBJ1-6, with D hard to call. V lost 4 bases to trimming and J lost 7 bases, with 8 bases between them. Germline V gene lookup returns CDR1 SGHDN and CDR2 FVKESK. The CDR3 runs to 13 residues. The CDR3 DNA reads TGTGCCAGCAGCCTGAGGGTGAATTCACCCCTCCACTTT. Amino acids: CASSLRVNSPLHF. Drawing the rest from reference TRBV14 and TRBJ1-6, the complete variable domain is EAGVTQFPSHSVIEKGQTVTLRCDPISGHDNLYWYRRVMGKEIKFLLHFVKESKQDESGMPNNRFLAERTGGTYSTLKVQPAELEDSGVYFCASSLRVNSPLHFGNGTRLTVT.

This clone was picked up a small number of times. This rearrangement joins TRBV5-4 to TRBJ2-5; no clear D. The germline V and J ends were trimmed by 3 bases and 4 bases, with 16 bases remaining between them. The CDR3 has 15 amino acids. The germline V gene has CDR1 SGHNT and CDR2 YYREEE (reference sequence). CDR3 residues: CASSSPTRWGETQYF. In nucleotides, the CDR3 is TGTGCCAGCAGCTCACCCACGAGGTGGGGAGAGACCCAGTACTTC.

This clone was counted only a few times. The same CDR3 arises from other DNA sequences in this sample as well. The chain employs TRBV5-1 and TRBJ1-1; perhaps TRBD1 as D (6 bases). This CDR3 has 14 amino acids. Germline values: CDR1 SGHRS, CDR2 YFSETQ. The V end was cut by 2 bases, the J end by 3 bases, with 11 bases between. The CDR3 spells CASSLQGGDTEAFF. The DNA for the CDR3 is TGCGCCAGCAGCTTACAGGGCGGGGACACTGAAGCTTTCTTT. Variable domain in full (rest from reference TRBV5-1 and TRBJ1-1): KAGVTQTPRYLIKTRGQQVTLSCSPISGHRSVSWYQQTPGQGLQFLFEYFSETQRNKGNFPGRFSGRQFSNSRSEMNVSTLELGDSALYLCASSLQGGDTEAFFGQGTRLTVV.

The CDR3 nucleotides read TGTGCCAGCAGCACCCGGACAGGGGGCGATGAGCAGTTCTTC. Translated, it gives CASSTRTGGDEQFF. This sequence joins TRBV7-2 and TRBJ2-1; TRBD1 agrees at 11 bases. Trimming at V came to 5 bases and at J to 8 bases, leaving 5 bases not matched to a gene. Germline CDR1 reads SGHTA; CDR2 reads FQGNSA. The CDR3 length is 14 residues. Filled out from reference TRBV7-2 and TRBJ2-1, the complete variable domain reads GAGVSQSPSNKVTEKGKDVELRCDPISGHTALYWYRQSLGQGLEFLIYFQGNSAPDKSGLPSDRFSAERTGGSVSTLTIQRTQQEDSAVYLCASSTRTGGDEQFFGPGTRLTVL.

V gene TRBV5-1 combines with J gene TRBJ1-1; 7 bases map to TRBD1. The CDR3 contains 13 residues. Germline lookup yields CDR1 SGHRS and CDR2 YFSETQ. V lost 4 bases, J lost 8 bases, and 8 bases stayed unmatched. DNA of the CDR3: TGCGCCAGCAGCCCGGGGGACAGCGTCGAAGCTTTCTTT. It encodes CASSPGDSVEAFF. Using reference TRBV5-1 and TRBJ1-1 for the parts outside the CDR3, the full variable domain is KAGVTQTPRYLIKTRGQQVTLSCSPISGHRSVSWYQQTPGQGLQFLFEYFSETQRNKGNFPGRFSGRQFSNSRSEMNVSTLELGDSALYLCASSPGDSVEAFFGQGTRLTVV.

The chain couples TRBV5-1 to TRBJ2-2; maybe TRBD1 (5 bases). This CDR3 spans 16 amino acids. The germline V and J ends were trimmed by 0 bases and 7 bases, with 16 bases remaining between them. Germline CDR1 reads SGHRS; CDR2 reads YFSETQ. The CDR3 DNA is TGCGCCAGCAGCTTGGCCCTCGGCAGGGCCCACGGGGAGCTGTTTTTT. This sequence encodes CASSLALGRAHGELFF.

Written as DNA, the CDR3 is TGTGCCAGCACTTTCGCCTCTAGCGGGGCCAACGTCCTGACTTTC. Its translation: CASTFASSGANVLTF. The chain joins TRBV5-4 to TRBJ2-6; maybe TRBD2 (5 bases). The length of the CDR3 is 15 residues. The germline CDR1 and CDR2 sequences are SGHNT and YYREEE (reference sequence). V lost 6 bases to trimming and J lost 4 bases, with 14 bases between them. Variable domain in full (rest from reference TRBV5-4 and TRBJ2-6): ETGVTQSPTHLIKTRGQQVTLRCSSQSGHNTVSWYQQALGQGPQFIFQYYREEENGRGNFPPRFSGLQFPNYSSELNVNALELDDSALYLCASTFASSGANVLTFGAGSRLTVL.

This clone was seen a few times. This chain connects TRBV29-1 to TRBJ1-1, with D perhaps matching TRBD1 (5 bases). CDR1 is SQVTM, CDR2 ANQGSEA, per germline. CDR3 length equals 18 residues. V dropped 4 bases and J dropped 6 bases, with 30 bases sitting between them. CDR3: CSVATGTSPHSANAEAFF. The CDR3 DNA is TGCAGCGTTGCAACAGGCACCTCGCCCCATTCGGCTAACGCTGAAGCTTTCTTT.

V usage is TRBV5-1 and J usage is TRBJ2-5; 10 bases line up with TRBD2. The CDR3 is made up of 17 amino acids. Germline-derived CDR1 and CDR2 are SGHRS and YFSETQ. The ends lost 0 bases at V and 1 base at J; junction bases unmatched: 6. The CDR3 region is CASSLGASGGGQETQYF. CDR3 DNA sequence: TGCGCCAGCAGCTTGGGTGCTAGCGGGGGCGGCCAAGAGACCCAGTACTTC.

This clone was detected only a few times. The genes are TRBV9 and TRBJ2-3, with 7 bases aligning to TRBD1. Germline V lookup: CDR1 SGDLS, CDR2 YYNGEE. There are 16 residues in the CDR3. The ends lost 3 bases at V and 2 bases at J; junction bases unmatched: 9. DNA for the CDR3: TGTGCCAGCAGCGAAGGGACAGCATATCTCACAGATACGCAGTATTTT. Protein sequence: CASSEGTAYLTDTQYF. Using reference TRBV9 and TRBJ2-3 for the parts outside the CDR3, the full variable domain is DSGVTQTPKHLITATGQRVTLRCSPRSGDLSVYWYQQSLDQGLQFLIQYYNGEERAKGNILERFSAQQFPDLHSELNLSSLELGDSALYFCASSEGTAYLTDTQYFGPGTRLTVL.

The rearrangement uses TRBV7-3 and TRBJ2-3; D is unresolved. Trimming pared 5 bases from V and 3 bases from J, leaving 12 bases between. The CDR3 has 14 amino acids. CDR1 SGHTA and CDR2 FQGTGA come from the germline V gene. CDR3 in DNA: TGTGCCAGCAGCCCGACATCTGGGACAGATACGCAGTATTTT. Amino acid sequence: CASSPTSGTDTQYF.

This clone was observed a few times. The genes are TRBV7-3 and TRBJ2-3; unclear D gene. The germline CDR1 and CDR2 sequences are SGHTA and FQGTGA. The CDR3 spans 13 residues. Trimming shortened V by 2 bases and J by 3 bases, and 6 bases separated the two germline ends. CDR3 protein: CASSLEGTDTQYF. CDR3 in DNA: TGTGCCAGCAGCTTAGAAGGGACAGATACGCAGTATTTT. Full variable domain (missing parts from reference TRBV7-3 and TRBJ2-3): GAGVSQTPSNKVTEKGKYVELRCDPISGHTALYWYRQSLGQGPEFLIYFQGTGAADDSGLPNDRFFAVRPEGSVSTLKIQRTERGDSAVYLCASSLEGTDTQYFGPGTRLTVL.

The genes are TRBV7-9 and TRBJ1-2; D gene uncertain. Germline V gene sequence: CDR1 SEHNR, CDR2 FQNEAQ (reference sequence). V was pared by 0 bases and J by 8 bases, with 13 bases between. The CDR3 length is 14 residues. The CDR3 nucleotides read TGTGCCAGCAGCTTAGCGGTAGGGAGGGTCGGCTACACCTTC. This codes for CASSLAVGRVGYTF.

This clone has a handful of counts. This sequence joins TRBV5-1 and TRBJ1-4, with D possibly TRBD1 on 5 matching bases. Germline assignment: CDR1 SGHRS and CDR2 YFSETQ. The V end lost 4 bases, the J end lost 5 bases, and 15 bases lay between the germline ends. The CDR3 runs to 15 residues. CDR3 nucleotides: TGCGCCAGCAGCCAGGTTTCAGGGATAAATGAAAAACTGTTTTTT. This encodes CASSQVSGINEKLFF.